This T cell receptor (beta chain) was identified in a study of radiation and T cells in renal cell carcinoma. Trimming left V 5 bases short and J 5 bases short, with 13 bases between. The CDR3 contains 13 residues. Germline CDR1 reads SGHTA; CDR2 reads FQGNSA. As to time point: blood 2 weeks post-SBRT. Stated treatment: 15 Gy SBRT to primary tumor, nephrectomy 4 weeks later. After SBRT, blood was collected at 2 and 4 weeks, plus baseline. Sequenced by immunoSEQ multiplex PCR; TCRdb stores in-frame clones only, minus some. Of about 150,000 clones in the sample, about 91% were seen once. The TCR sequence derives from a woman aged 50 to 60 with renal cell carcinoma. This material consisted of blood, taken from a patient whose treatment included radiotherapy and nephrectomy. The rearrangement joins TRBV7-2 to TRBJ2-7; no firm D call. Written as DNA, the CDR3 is TGTGCCAGCAGCCCACTGGGTGTTAACGAGCAGTACTTC. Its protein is CASSPLGVNEQYF.